Below are 11 T cell receptor beta chains sequenced from a single sample in a study of shared clonotypes between healthy human individuals. Generated by immunoSEQ multiplex PCR, the TCRdb table keeps only in-frame clones and is missing some. The data hold 450,000 to 500,000 clones, with approximately 78% observed a single time. The sample was PBMCs. Receptors were obtained from a woman aged 40 to 49 in good health. Some clones in this sample may be carry-over from other donors' samples.

The chain has TRBV4-2 and TRBJ2-7, with 8 positions matching TRBD2. Germline-derived CDR1 and CDR2 are LGHNA and YNFKEQ. V shed 1 base and J 3 bases; nucleotides not matched to a gene: 11. The CDR3 totals 17 residues. The CDR3 loop is CASSQGSLAETYYEQYF. The CDR3 DNA reads TGTGCCAGCAGCCAAGGTTCACTAGCGGAGACATACTACGAGCAGTACTTC.

The chain couples TRBV28 to TRBJ1-6; 8 nucleotides align to TRBD1. The J segment lost 10 bases and the V segment lost 8 bases, leaving 7 bases of the junction unmatched. The length of the CDR3 is 13 residues. Germline CDR1 MDHEN, CDR2 SYDVKM. The CDR3 reads CASFGQGWSPLHF. The CDR3 DNA follows: TGTGCCAGCTTCGGACAGGGTTGGTCACCCCTCCACTTT.

Note on this clone: Different DNA sequences within this sample yield the same CDR3. The chain joins TRBV5-1 to TRBJ1-2; a possible D gene is TRBD1 (6 bases). Germline V gene lookup returns CDR1 SGHRS and CDR2 YFSETQ. The CDR3 is 13 residues long. V lost 2 bases, J lost 5 bases, and 10 bases lay in between. The CDR3 loop is CASSLETGYGYTF. CDR3 bases: TGCGCCAGCAGCTTAGAGACAGGTTATGGCTACACCTTC. The full variable domain, completed using reference TRBV5-1 and TRBJ1-2, is KAGVTQTPRYLIKTRGQQVTLSCSPISGHRSVSWYQQTPGQGLQFLFEYFSETQRNKGNFPGRFSGRQFSNSRSEMNVSTLELGDSALYLCASSLETGYGYTFGSGTRLTVV.

Here the CDR3 DNA reads TGCGCCAGCAGCCGGGACGGACGTGTTGGTGGCTACACCTTC. Translating gives CASSRDGRVGGYTF. This chain connects TRBV4-3 to TRBJ1-2, with D possibly TRBD1 on 5 matching bases. The CDR3 length is 14 residues. The germline V and J ends were trimmed by 4 bases and 7 bases, with 16 bases remaining between them. CDR1 and CDR2 from the germline V gene are LGHNA and YSLEER.

The V call is TRBV9, the J call TRBJ2-7; the D is unclear. The V gene's germline CDR1 is SGDLS and CDR2 YYNGEE. V dropped 4 bases and J dropped 2 bases, with 10 bases sitting between them. CDR3 length: 13 residues. The CDR3 here is CASSRGQTYEQYF. The CDR3, as DNA: TGTGCCAGCAGCCGCGGCCAAACCTACGAGCAGTACTTC.

The J gene is TRBJ1-5, the V gene TRBV5-5, with unresolved D. The CDR3 runs 13 residues. Germline values: CDR1 SGHKS, CDR2 YYEKEE (reference sequence). V lost 4 bases, J lost 3 bases, and 8 bases lay in between. CDR3 sequence (DNA): TGTGCCAGCAGCCCCCATGACAATCAGCCCCAGCATTTT. Translated, it gives CASSPHDNQPQHF.

The rearrangement uses TRBV5-8 and TRBJ1-5; D ambiguous. Germline lookup yields CDR1 SGHTS and CDR2 YDEGEE. This CDR3 is built from 15 residues. V was trimmed by 9 bases and J by 0 bases, leaving 16 bases between them. The CDR3: CATKLYRHSNQPQHF. The DNA for the CDR3 is TGTGCCACCAAACTTTACAGACATAGCAATCAGCCCCAGCATTTT.

The chain links TRBV6-1 to TRBJ1-5, with 9 bases that match TRBD1. Germline loops: CDR1 MNHNS, CDR2 SASEGT. The length of the CDR3 is 12 residues. V lost 6 bases and J lost 14; bases outside the gene matches: 8. CDR3 sequence: CASSLYRDREHF. CDR3 DNA sequence: TGTGCCAGCAGCCTCTACCGGGACAGGGAGCATTTT.

The chain employs TRBV5-1 and TRBJ2-1; 10 positions match TRBD1. Germline CDR1 is SGHRS and CDR2 is YFSETQ. The CDR3 runs to 15 residues. V dropped 3 bases and J dropped 7; count of bases not matched to a gene: 7. The CDR3 DNA sequence: TGCGCCAGCAGCTGGCCCGGGACAGGGGCAAATGAGCAGTTCTTC. This translates into CASSWPGTGANEQFF.

This clone was counted only a few times. This sequence joins TRBV10-3 and TRBJ1-1, with D perhaps matching TRBD1 (5 bases). Trimming took off 0 bases at V and 2 bases at J, with 7 bases between the two ends. The CDR3 is 14 amino acids. The germline CDR1 and CDR2 sequences are ENHRY and SYGVKD. The CDR3 DNA reads as TGTGCCATCAGTGAGTCAAGGGGAAACACTGAAGCTTTCTTT. This sequence encodes CAISESRGNTEAFF.

The chain links TRBV29-1 to TRBJ2-5, with TRBD2 matching 9 bases. V lost 7 bases, J lost 4 bases, and 10 bases stayed unmatched. Looked up from germline, CDR1 is SQVTM and CDR2 is ANQGSEA. The CDR3 spans 14 residues. The CDR3 nucleotides read TGCAGCGACCGAGCGGGAGGTTGGCGAGAGACCCAGTACTTC. Translating gives CSDRAGGWRETQYF. The whole variable domain, remainder taken from reference TRBV29-1 and TRBJ2-5, is SAVISQKPSRDICQRGTSLTIQCQVDSQVTMMFWYRQQPGQSLTLIATANQGSEATYESGFVIDKFPISRPNLTFSTLTVSNMSPEDSSIYLCSDRAGGWRETQYFGPGTRLLVL.